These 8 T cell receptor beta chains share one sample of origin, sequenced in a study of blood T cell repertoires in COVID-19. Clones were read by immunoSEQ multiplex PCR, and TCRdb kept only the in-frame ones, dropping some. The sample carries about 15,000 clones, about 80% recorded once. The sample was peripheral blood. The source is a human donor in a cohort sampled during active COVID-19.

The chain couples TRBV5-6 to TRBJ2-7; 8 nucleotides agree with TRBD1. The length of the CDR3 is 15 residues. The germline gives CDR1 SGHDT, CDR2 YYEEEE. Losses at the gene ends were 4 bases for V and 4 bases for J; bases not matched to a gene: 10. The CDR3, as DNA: TGTGCCAGCAGCGTCAGACAGGGGTTGGGGTACGAGCAGTACTTC. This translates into CASSVRQGLGYEQYF.

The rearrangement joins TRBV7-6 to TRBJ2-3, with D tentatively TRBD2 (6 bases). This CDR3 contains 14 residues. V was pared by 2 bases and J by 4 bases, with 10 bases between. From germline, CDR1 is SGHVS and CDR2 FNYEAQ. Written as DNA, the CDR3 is TGTGCCAGCAGCTTAACGGGAGATCCAGATACGCAGTATTTT. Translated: CASSLTGDPDTQYF.

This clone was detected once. Here the CDR3 reads CASSSSTGNSYNEQFF. DNA for the CDR3: TGTGCCAGTAGCTCCTCGACAGGGAACTCCTACAATGAGCAGTTCTTC. This rearrangement joins TRBV19 to TRBJ2-1, with TRBD1 matching over 7 bases. Trimming removed 6 bases from V and 0 bases from J; junction bases left unmatched: 8. Per the germline V gene, CDR1 is LNHDA and CDR2 is SQIVND (reference sequence). This CDR3 contains 16 residues.

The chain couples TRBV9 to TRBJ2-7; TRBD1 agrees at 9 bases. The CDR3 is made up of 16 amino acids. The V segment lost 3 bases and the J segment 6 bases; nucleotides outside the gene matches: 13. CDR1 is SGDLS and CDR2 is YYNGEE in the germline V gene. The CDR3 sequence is CASSESGQGKRGEQYF. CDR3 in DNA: TGTGCCAGCAGCGAGAGTGGACAGGGGAAAAGAGGCGAGCAGTACTTC.

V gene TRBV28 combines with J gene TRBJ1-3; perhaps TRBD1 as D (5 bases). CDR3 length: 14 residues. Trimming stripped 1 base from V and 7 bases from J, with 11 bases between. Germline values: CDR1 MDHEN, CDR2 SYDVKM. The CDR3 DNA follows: TGTGCCAGCAGTTTATCAGGGAATCGCAACACCATATATTTT. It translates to CASSLSGNRNTIYF.

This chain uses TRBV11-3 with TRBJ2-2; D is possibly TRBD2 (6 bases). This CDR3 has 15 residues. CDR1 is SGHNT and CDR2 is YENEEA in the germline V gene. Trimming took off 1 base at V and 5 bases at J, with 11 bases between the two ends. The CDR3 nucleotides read TGTGCCAGCAGCTTAGGGCCAGGGAGGACCGGGGAGCTGTTTTTT. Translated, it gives CASSLGPGRTGELFF.

CDR3 coding DNA: TGTGCCAGCTTCCCGGGACAGCTTAATGAAAAACTGTTTTTT. As protein: CASFPGQLNEKLFF. The chain joins TRBV6-5 to TRBJ1-4; 7 bases map to TRBD1. In germline, CDR1 is MNHEY, CDR2 SVGAGI. This CDR3 contains 14 residues. V dropped 8 bases and J dropped 4; count of bases not matched to a gene: 7.

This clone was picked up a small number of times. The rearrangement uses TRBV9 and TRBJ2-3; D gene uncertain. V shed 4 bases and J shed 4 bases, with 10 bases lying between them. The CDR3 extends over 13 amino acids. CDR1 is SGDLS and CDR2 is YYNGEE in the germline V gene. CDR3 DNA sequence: TGTGCCAGCAGCTCAGAGGTGGCAGATACGCAGTATTTT. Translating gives CASSSEVADTQYF.